The present T cell receptor beta chain was sequenced within a study of blood T cell repertoires in COVID-19. Looking at the study overall: Acute and convalescent COVID-19 specimens originated in the United States, Italy and Spain. T cells, B-cell-depleted T cells, or PBMCs provided the cDNA or gDNA that served as material.

Source study methods: Estimation of nucleated cell counts relied on the amplification of reference gene primers. Sequencing used immunoSEQ multiplex PCR; TCRdb keeps in-frame clones, though not all of them. V and J calls and clone size are those listed in that table; D and trimming were worked out from the DNA. The data contain 88,000 or so clones, over 85% of them seen just once; the ten biggest clones take up about 2%. This CDR3 is 16 amino acids long. V shed 4 bases and J 5 bases; nucleotides not matched to a gene: 9. Germline CDR1 is LGHDT and CDR2 is YNNKEL (reference sequence). Sequenced input: peripheral blood. The chain joins TRBV3-1 (or the pseudogene TRBV3-2) to TRBJ1-1; TRBD1 matches at 11 bases. The sequence was obtained from a man aged 50 to 59 with acute or convalescent COVID-19. CDR3: CASSREDRGRKTEAFF. The CDR3 DNA reads as TGTGCCAGCAGCCGAGAGGACAGGGGGCGAAAGACTGAAGCTTTCTTT.